This T cell receptor beta chain stems from a study of tumor-infiltrating lymphocytes in primary liver carcinoma. This clonotype has at least ten counts. Researchers generated TCR beta cDNA from about 460 ng of total RNA, relying on a constant-region primer. A slightly modified ARM-PCR protocol with three nested multiplex PCR rounds produced these TCR beta libraries. A C-beta reverse primer was combined with TRBV1-TRBV30 forward primers in the first two PCR rounds, and each round had around 10 cycles. TCRdb ran MiXCR on the multiplex PCR reads and lists one entry per CDR3 protein. This table has 60,000 to 90,000 distinct CDR3 sequences, nearly 70% appearing once. V was pared by 3 bases and J by 1 base, with 12 bases between. The CDR3 totals 15 residues. Germline CDR1 is PRHDT and CDR2 is FYEKMQ (reference sequence). Total RNA and DNA came together from roughly 20-30 mg of bulk tissue without cell sorting.

This chain uses TRBV13 with TRBJ1-1, with D perhaps TRBD1 (5 bases). This sequence originates from a man between 40 and 49 years old with primary liver carcinoma and hepatitis B virus infection. The sample taken for sequencing was liver tumor tissue from sampling region 4. Specified subset: tumor region T4, right-lateral pole. This CDR3 is CASSFMGRRNTEAFF. The CDR3 DNA follows: TGTGCCAGCAGCTTCATGGGGCGGAGGAACACTGAAGCTTTCTTT.